This TCR beta chain emerged from a study of shared clonotypes between healthy human individuals. Whole-study results and caveats: The study sampled only blood, and tissue repertoires likely differ.

Only in-frame clones appear in the TCRdb table, and some are missing; sequencing was by immunoSEQ multiplex PCR. The table includes hundreds of thousands of clones, roughly four fifths detected once. This CDR3 comprises 15 residues. V lost 1 base and J lost 1, with 6 bases in between. Germline CDR1 reads SGHDT; CDR2 reads YYEEEE. A note on this clone: No antigen is known for it.

The clonotype comes from a woman aged 40 to 50 in good health. Some clones in this sample may be carry-over from other donors' samples. Sequenced input: PBMCs. The chain joins TRBV5-6 to TRBJ2-6; possible D gene TRBD1, 6 bases. CDR3 nucleotides: TGTGCCAGCAGCTTGACAGGGTCTGGGGCCAACGTCCTGACTTTC. Its protein product is CASSLTGSGANVLTF.